This T cell receptor beta chain was recorded in a study of human T cells and chemical hapten exposure. Findings and caveats of the study: Counts of expanded TCRs at PT1 were positively correlated with patch test score.

The V gene end was trimmed by 5 bases and the J gene end by 5 bases; junction bases not matched to a gene: 7. CDR3 size: 14 residues. Germline lookup yields CDR1 LNHDA and CDR2 SQIVND (reference sequence). A word on this clonotype: Its antigen is as yet unknown.

Separate cDNA molecules received unique molecular identifiers, which the library attached to them. One entry per CDR3 protein, called by TCRdb with MiXCR from the RACE reads. This table has under 200,000 distinct CDR3 sequences, 25% to 35% appearing once. Indicated time point: pre-sensitization, week 0. Treatment here: therapeutic diphenylcyclopropenone sensitization with weekly scalp DPC. This clonotype was obtained from a woman aged 30 to 39 with alopecia areata. Some clones in this sample may be carry-over from other donors' samples. The chain joins TRBV19 to TRBJ2-7, with 9 bases matching TRBD2. The specimen was whole blood, collected in connection with sensitization to the hapten diphenylcyclopropenone (DPC). The CDR3 is CASSLSGRRNEQYF. The CDR3 DNA sequence: TGTGCCAGTAGTCTTAGCGGGAGAAGGAACGAGCAGTACTTC.